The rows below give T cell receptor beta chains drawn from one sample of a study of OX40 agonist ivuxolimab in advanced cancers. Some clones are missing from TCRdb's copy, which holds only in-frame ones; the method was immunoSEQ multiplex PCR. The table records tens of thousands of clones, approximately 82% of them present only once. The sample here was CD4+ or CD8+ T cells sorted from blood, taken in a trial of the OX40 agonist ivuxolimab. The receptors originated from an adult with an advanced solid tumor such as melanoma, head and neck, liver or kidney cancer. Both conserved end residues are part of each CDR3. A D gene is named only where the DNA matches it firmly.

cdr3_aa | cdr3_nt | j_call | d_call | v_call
CASSGLAGGSYEQYF | TGTGCCAGCAGCGGACTAGCGGGGGGATCCTACGAGCAGTACTTC | TRBJ2-7 | TRBD2 | TRBV2
CASSFQTGPNEKLFF | TGTGCCAGCAGCTTTCAGACAGGGCCGAATGAAAAACTGTTTTTT | TRBJ1-4 | TRBD1 | TRBV11-2
CASRGTVAYEQYF | TGTGCCAGCAGGGGGACAGTAGCCTACGAGCAGTACTTC | TRBJ2-7 | TRBD1 | TRBV6-1
CASRADYEQYF | TGTGCCAGCAGGGCTGACTACGAGCAGTACTTC | TRBJ2-7 | NA | TRBV6-1
CASSLNHYEQYF | TGTGCCAGCAGTTTAAACCACTACGAGCAGTACTTC | TRBJ2-7 | NA | TRBV28
CAWDRDRDHEQYF | TGTGCCTGGGACCGGGACAGGGACCACGAGCAGTACTTC | TRBJ2-7 | TRBD1 | TRBV30
CASSLGQGGGTDTQYF | TGCGCCAGCAGCTTGGGACAGGGAGGCGGCACAGATACGCAGTATTTT | TRBJ2-3 | NA | TRBV5-1
CASSRETGALNYGYTF | TGTGCCAGCAGCCGTGAGACAGGGGCCCTTAACTATGGCTACACCTTC | TRBJ1-2 | TRBD1 | TRBV5-5
CASSFGHIYGYTF | TGTGCCAGCAGCTTTGGACATATCTATGGCTACACCTTC | TRBJ1-2 | NA | TRBV5-6
CASRGTTTGELFF | TGTGCCAGCAGGGGAACTACCACCGGGGAGCTGTTTTTT | TRBJ2-2 | NA | TRBV6-6
CASSLERGRDGYTF | TGTGCCAGCAGCTTGGAGAGGGGGCGCGATGGCTACACCTTC | TRBJ1-2 | TRBD1 | TRBV5-4